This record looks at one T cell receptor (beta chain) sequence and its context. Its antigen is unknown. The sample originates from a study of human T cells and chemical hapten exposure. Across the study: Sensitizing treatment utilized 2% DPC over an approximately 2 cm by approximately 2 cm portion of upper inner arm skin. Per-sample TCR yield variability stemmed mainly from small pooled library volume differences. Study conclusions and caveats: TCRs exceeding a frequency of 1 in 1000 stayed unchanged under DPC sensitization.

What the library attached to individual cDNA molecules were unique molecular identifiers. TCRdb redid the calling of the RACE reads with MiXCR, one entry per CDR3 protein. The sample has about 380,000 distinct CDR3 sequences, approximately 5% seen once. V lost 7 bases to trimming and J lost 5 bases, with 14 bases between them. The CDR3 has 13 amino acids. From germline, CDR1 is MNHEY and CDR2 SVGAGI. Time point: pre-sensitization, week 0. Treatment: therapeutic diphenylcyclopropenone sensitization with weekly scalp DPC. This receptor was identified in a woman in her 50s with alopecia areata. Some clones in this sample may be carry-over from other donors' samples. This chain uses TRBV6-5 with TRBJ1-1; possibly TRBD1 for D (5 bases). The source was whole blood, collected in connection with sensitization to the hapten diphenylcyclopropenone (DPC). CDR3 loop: CASNERGTTEAFF. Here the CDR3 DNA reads TGTGCCAGCAACGAGAGGGGAACTACTGAAGCTTTCTTT.